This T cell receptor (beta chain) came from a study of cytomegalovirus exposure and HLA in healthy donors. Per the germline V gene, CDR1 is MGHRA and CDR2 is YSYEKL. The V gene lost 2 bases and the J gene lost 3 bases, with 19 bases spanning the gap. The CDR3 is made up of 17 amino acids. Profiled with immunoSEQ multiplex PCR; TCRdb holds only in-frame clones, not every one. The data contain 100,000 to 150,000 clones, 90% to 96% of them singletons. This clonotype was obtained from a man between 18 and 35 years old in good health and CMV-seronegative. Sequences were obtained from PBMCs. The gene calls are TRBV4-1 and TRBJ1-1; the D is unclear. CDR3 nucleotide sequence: TGCGCCAGCAGCCAACTTGATTTAGTTGTCGTGGACACTGAAGCTTTCTTT. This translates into CASSQLDLVVVDTEAFF.